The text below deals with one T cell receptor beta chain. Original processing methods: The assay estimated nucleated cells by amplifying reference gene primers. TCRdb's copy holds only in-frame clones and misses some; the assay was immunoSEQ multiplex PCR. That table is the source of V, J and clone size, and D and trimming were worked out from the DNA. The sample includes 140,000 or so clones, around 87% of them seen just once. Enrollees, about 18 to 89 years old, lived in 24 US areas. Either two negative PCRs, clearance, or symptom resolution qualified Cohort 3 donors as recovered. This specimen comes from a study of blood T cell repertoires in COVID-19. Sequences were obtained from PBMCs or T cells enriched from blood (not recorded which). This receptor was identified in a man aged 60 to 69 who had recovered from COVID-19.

The CDR3 DNA follows: TGTGCCAGCTCACCAAAGGGAGGGGGAAATCAGCCCCAGCATTTT. Translating it yields CASSPKGGGNQPQHF. This sequence joins TRBV18 and TRBJ1-5; D may be TRBD1 (6 bases). V lost 2 bases to trimming and J lost 4 bases, with 12 bases between them. Germline CDR1 and CDR2: KGHSH and LQKENI. The CDR3 has 15 residues.